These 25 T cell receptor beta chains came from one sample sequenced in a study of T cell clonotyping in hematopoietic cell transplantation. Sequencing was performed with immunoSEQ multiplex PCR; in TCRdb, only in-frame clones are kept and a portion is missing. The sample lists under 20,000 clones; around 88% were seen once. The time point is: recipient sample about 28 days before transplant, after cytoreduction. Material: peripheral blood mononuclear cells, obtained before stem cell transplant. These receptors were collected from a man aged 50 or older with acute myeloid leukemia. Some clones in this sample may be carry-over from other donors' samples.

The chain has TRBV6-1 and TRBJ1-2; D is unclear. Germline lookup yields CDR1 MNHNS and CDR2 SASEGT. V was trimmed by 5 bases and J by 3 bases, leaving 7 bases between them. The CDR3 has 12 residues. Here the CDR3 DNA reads TGTGCCAGCAGTTATTTCGACTATGGCTACACCTTC. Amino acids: CASSYFDYGYTF.

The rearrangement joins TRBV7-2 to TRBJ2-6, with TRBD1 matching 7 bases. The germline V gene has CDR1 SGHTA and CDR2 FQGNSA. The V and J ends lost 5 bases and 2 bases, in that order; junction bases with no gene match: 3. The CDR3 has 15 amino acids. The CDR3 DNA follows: TGTGCCAGCAGCGCCGGGACAGCTGGGGCCAACGTCCTGACTTTC. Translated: CASSAGTAGANVLTF.

The DNA of the CDR3 is TGCGCCAGCAGCCTCGGGGGACCCCCTAGCACAGATACGCAGTATTTT. Residues: CASSLGGPPSTDTQYF. The chain is built from TRBV4-3 and TRBJ2-3, with D tentatively TRBD2 (6 bases). Germline V gene lookup returns CDR1 LGHNA and CDR2 YSLEER. Trimming took off 4 bases at V and 0 bases at J, with 14 bases between the two ends. This CDR3 has 16 amino acids.

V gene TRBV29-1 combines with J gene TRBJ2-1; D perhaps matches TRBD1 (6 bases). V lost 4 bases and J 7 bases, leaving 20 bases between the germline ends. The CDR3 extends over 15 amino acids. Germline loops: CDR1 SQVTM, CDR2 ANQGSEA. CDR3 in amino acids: CSVADVRDIGNEQFF. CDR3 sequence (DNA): TGCAGCGTTGCAGACGTCCGGGACATTGGGAATGAGCAGTTCTTC.

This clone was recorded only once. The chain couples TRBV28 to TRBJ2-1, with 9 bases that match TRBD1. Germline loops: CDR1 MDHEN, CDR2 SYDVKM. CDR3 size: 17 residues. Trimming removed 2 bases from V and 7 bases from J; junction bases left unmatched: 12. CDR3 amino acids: CASSLGGQGSVGNEQFF. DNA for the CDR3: TGTGCCAGCAGTTTAGGGGGACAGGGTTCGGTGGGTAATGAGCAGTTCTTC.

The CDR3, as DNA: TGCGCCAGCAGCTCAAACAGCGCCAGGGATTCACCCCTCCACTTT. Protein sequence: CASSSNSARDSPLHF. This chain joins TRBV5-1 and TRBJ1-6, with TRBD1 as a possible D gene (5 bases). CDR1 and CDR2 (germline): SGHRS, YFSETQ. The CDR3 is made up of 15 amino acids. V lost 3 bases to trimming and J lost 8 bases, with 15 bases between them. Full variable domain (outside the CDR3, taken from reference TRBV5-1 and TRBJ1-6): KAGVTQTPRYLIKTRGQQVTLSCSPISGHRSVSWYQQTPGQGLQFLFEYFSETQRNKGNFPGRFSGRQFSNSRSEMNVSTLELGDSALYLCASSSNSARDSPLHFGNGTRLTVT.

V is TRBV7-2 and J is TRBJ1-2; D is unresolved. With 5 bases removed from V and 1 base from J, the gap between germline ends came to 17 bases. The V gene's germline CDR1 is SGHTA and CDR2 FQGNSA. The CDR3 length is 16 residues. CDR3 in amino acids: CASSPNAATLNYGYTF. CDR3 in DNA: TGTGCCAGCAGCCCAAACGCCGCAACTCTTAACTATGGCTACACCTTC.

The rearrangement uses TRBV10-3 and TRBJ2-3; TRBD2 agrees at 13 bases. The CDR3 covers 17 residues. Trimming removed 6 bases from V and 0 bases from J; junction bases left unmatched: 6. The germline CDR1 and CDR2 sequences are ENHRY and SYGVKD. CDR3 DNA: TGTGCCATCAGCGGACTAGCGGGGGCCTCTAGCACAGATACGCAGTATTTT. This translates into CAISGLAGASSTDTQYF.

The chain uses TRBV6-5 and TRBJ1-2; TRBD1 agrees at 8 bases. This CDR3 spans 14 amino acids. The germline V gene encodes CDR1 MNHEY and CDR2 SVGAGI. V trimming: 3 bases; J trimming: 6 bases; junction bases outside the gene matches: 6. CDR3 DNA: TGTGCCAGCAGTTATCAGGACAGGGCGCATGGCTACACCTTC. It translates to CASSYQDRAHGYTF.

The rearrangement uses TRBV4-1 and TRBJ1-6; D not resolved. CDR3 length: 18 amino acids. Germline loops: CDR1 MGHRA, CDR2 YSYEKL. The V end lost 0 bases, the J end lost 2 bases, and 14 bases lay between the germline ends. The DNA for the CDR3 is TGCGCCAGCAGCCAAGATCTTAAGATGAGGGCCTATAATTCACCCCTCCACTTT. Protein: CASSQDLKMRAYNSPLHF.

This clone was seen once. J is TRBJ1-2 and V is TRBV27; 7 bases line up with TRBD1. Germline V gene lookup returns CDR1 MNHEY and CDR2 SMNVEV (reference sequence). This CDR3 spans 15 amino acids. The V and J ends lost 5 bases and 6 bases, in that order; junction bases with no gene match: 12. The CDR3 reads CASSPRRDSSDGYTF. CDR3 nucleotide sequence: TGTGCCAGCAGTCCTCGCCGGGACAGCTCCGATGGCTACACCTTC.

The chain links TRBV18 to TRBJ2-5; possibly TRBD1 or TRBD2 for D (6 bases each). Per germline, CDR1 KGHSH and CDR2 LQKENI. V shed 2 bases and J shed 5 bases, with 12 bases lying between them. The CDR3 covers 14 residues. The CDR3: CASSPEGGLETQYF. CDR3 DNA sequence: TGTGCCAGCTCACCAGAGGGGGGCCTCGAGACCCAGTACTTC. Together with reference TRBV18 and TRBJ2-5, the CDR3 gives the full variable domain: NAGVMQNPRHLVRRRGQEARLRCSPMKGHSHVYWYRQLPEEGLKFMVYLQKENIIDESGMPKERFSAEFPKEGPSILRIQQVVRGDSAAYFCASSPEGGLETQYFGPGTRLLVL.

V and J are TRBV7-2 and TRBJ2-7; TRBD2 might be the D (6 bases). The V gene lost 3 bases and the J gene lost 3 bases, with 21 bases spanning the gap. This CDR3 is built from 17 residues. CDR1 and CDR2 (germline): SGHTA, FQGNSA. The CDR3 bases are TGTGCCAGCAGCTTCACCTCCGGGGTAGCGGCCTACTACGAGCAGTACTTC. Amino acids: CASSFTSGVAAYYEQYF.

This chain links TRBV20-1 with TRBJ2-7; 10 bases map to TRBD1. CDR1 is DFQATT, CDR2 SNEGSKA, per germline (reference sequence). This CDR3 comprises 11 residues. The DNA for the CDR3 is TGCAGGGGACAGGGGTCCTACGAGCAGTACTTC. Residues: CRGQGSYEQYF.

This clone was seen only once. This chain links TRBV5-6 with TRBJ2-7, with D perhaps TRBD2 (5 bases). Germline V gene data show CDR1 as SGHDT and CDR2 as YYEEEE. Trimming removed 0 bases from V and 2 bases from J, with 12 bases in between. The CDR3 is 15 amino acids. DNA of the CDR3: TGTGCCAGCAGCTTGGAGGGTTGGGAGCCCTACGAGCAGTACTTC. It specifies CASSLEGWEPYEQYF.

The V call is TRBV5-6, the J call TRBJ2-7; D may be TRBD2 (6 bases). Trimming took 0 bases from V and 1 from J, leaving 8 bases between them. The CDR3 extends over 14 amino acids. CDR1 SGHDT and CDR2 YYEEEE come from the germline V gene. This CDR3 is CASSLGGDSYEQYF. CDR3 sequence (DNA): TGTGCCAGCAGCTTGGGGGGGGATTCCTACGAGCAGTACTTC.

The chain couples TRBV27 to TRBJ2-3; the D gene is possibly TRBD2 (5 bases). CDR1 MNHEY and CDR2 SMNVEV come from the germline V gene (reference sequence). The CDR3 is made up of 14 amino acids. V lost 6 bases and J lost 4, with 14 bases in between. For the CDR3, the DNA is TGTGCCAGCAGGGATCGGGGTAATGCAGATACGCAGTATTTT. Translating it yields CASRDRGNADTQYF.

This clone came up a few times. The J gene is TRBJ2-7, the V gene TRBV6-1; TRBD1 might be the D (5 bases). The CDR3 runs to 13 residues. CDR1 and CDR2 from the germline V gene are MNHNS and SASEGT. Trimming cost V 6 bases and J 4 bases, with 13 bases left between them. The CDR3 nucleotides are TGTGCCAGCAGCCTCACAGCAGGGTACGAGCAGTACTTC. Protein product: CASSLTAGYEQYF.

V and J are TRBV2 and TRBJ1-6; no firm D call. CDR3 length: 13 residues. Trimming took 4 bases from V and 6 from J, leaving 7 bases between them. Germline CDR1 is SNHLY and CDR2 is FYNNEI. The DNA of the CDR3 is TGTGCCAGCAGTGTTTGGGTTAATTCACCCCTCCACTTT. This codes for CASSVWVNSPLHF.

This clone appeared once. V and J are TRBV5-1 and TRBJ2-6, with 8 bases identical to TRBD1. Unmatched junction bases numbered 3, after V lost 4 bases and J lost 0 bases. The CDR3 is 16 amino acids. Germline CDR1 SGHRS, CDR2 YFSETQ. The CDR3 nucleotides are TGCGCCAGCAGCGACAGGGGCAGCTCTGGGGCCAACGTCCTGACTTTC. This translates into CASSDRGSSGANVLTF.

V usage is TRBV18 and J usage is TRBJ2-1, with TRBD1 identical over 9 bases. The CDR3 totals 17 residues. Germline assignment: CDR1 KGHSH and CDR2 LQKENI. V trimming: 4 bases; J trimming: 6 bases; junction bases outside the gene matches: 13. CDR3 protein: CASSLTGTGRGFNEQFF. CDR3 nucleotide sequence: TGTGCCAGCTCACTAACTGGGACAGGGAGGGGTTTCAATGAGCAGTTCTTC.

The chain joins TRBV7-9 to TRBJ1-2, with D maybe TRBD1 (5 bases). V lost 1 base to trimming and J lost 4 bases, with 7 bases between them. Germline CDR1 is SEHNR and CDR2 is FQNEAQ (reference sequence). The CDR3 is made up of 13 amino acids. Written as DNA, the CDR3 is TGTGCCAGCAGCTTAGACAGGAGCTATGGCTACACCTTC. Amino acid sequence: CASSLDRSYGYTF.

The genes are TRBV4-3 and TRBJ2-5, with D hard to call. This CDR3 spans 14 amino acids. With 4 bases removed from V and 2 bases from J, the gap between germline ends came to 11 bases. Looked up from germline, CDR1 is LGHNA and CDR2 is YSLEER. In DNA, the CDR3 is TGCGCCAGCAGCCGAGTAGGGTCTCAAGAGACCCAGTACTTC. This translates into CASSRVGSQETQYF.

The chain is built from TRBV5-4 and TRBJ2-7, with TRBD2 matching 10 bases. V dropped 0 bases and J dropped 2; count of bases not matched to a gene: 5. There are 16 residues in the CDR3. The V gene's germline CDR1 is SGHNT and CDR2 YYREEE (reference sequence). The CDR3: CASSLGSGGTTYEQYF. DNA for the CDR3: TGTGCCAGCAGCTTGGGTAGCGGGGGGACGACCTACGAGCAGTACTTC.

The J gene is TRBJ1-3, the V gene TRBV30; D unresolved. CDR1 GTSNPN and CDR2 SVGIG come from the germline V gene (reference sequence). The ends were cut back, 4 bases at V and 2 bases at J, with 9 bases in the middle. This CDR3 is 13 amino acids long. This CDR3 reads CAWIPRPGNTIYF. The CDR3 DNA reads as TGTGCCTGGATCCCTCGGCCTGGAAACACCATATATTTT.